This is a list of T cell receptor beta chains from one sample in a study of T cell changes during pregnancy in multiple sclerosis. Sequenced by immunoSEQ multiplex PCR; TCRdb stores in-frame clones only, minus some. The sample contains around 20,000 clones, around 81% of which appear only once. The specimen was CD8+ T cells from peripheral blood mononuclear cells, collected in the first trimester of pregnancy. These receptors originate from a female donor in good health, enrolled as a control in a pregnancy study. CDR3s include the opening cysteine and the closing phenylalanine or tryptophan. Fields, in order: J gene, D gene, clone size, V gene, CDR3 DNA, CDR3 protein. D genes are given only for firm matches. A row's size may be missing; if present it is once, few, many or a size class.

TRBJ2-7	TRBD2	-	TRBV6-1	TGTGCCAGCGGGGGACTAGCGGGAAGCTCCTACGAGCAGTACTTC	CASGGLAGSSYEQYF
TRBJ1-2	TRBD1	few	TRBV5-1	TGCGCCAGCAGCTCGGAGGGGACAGGGAAGAATGGCTACACCTTC	CASSSEGTGKNGYTF
TRBJ2-3	-	-	TRBV13	TGTGCCAGCAGCTTGAGGGGCACAGATACGCAGTATTTT	CASSLRGTDTQYF
TRBJ1-2	-	-	TRBV29-1	TGCAGCGGGTCCGGGGATAACTATGGCTACACCTTC	CSGSGDNYGYTF
TRBJ2-5	TRBD2	-	TRBV7-3	TGTGCCAGCAGCGGACTAGCGGAAGAGACCCAGTACTTC	CASSGLAEETQYF
TRBJ2-5	TRBD2	once	TRBV19	TGTGCCACCACGACTAGCGGGAGAGAGACCCAGTACTTC	CATTTSGRETQYF
TRBJ1-2	-	-	TRBV19	TGTGCCAGTACTCCCCTAGCTAACTATGGCTACACCTTC	CASTPLANYGYTF
TRBJ2-3	-	-	TRBV2	TGTGCCAGCAGTGAGGGGGGAGCCGGGGATACGCAGTATTTT	CASSEGGAGDTQYF
TRBJ1-5	-	-	TRBV7-9	TGTGCCAGCAGCTTCCCTCTTCTCGATCAGCCCCAGCATTTT	CASSFPLLDQPQHF
TRBJ2-1	TRBD2	once	TRBV27	TGTGCCAGCAGTTTATCGATAGCGGGTGCCTACAATGAGCAGTTCTTC	CASSLSIAGAYNEQFF
TRBJ1-5	-	-	TRBV11-2	TGTGCCAGCAGCCCCGGAGGCCTCCACGGGCCCCAGCATTTT	CASSPGGLHGPQHF
TRBJ2-5	TRBD1	-	TRBV18	TGTGCCAGCTCTAGACAGGGGCGTCAAGAGACCCAGTACTTC	CASSRQGRQETQYF
TRBJ2-1	TRBD1	-	TRBV9	TGTGCCAGCAGCGGGGACAGGCGGCAGTTCTTC	CASSGDRRQFF